This section outlines one TCR beta chain sequence together with its context. The sample belongs to a study of blood T cell repertoires in COVID-19. Overall study context: The United States, Italy and Spain provided the acute and convalescent COVID-19 samples. T cells, B-cell-depleted T cells, or PBMCs provided the cDNA or gDNA that served as material.

CDR3 length: 18 residues. J gave up 5 bases and V 0 bases, and 12 bases lay outside the gene matches. Germline values: CDR1 LGHNA, CDR2 YSLEER. Per the study methods: Amplifying reference gene primers gave estimates of nucleated cell counts. Libraries were prepared by immunoSEQ multiplex PCR; TCRdb keeps only in-frame clonotypes and omits some of them. V, J and clone size are those of that table, while D and trimming were read from the DNA. The sample has 200,000 to 250,000 clones, around 83% seen once. This sequence was found in a woman aged 45-60 years with acute or convalescent COVID-19. The V gene is TRBV4-3, the J gene TRBJ1-4; 7 bases fit TRBD1. Sequencing was performed on peripheral blood. The CDR3 bases are TGCGCCAGCAGCCAAGAAGTTGGGAAGGGGGCGCTAAATGAAAAACTGTTTTTT. Protein product: CASSQEVGKGALNEKLFF.